This T cell receptor beta chain appears in the sequencing data of a study of blood T cell repertoires in COVID-19. Overall study: Acute and convalescent COVID-19 samples came from the United States, Italy and Spain. T cells, B-cell-depleted T cells, or PBMCs provided the cDNA or gDNA that served as material.

As originally analysed: The assay estimated nucleated cells by amplifying reference gene primers. The protocol was immunoSEQ multiplex PCR, while the TCRdb copy is restricted to in-frame clones and leaves out a portion. V, J and clone size are taken as reported in that table, and D and trimming were inferred from the DNA itself. Counted here are approximately 410,000 clones, just over 85% occurring once; the ten biggest clones make up over 1.3%. This CDR3 has 15 amino acids. In germline, CDR1 is MDHEN, CDR2 SYDVKM. The ends were cut back, 2 bases at V and 0 bases at J, with 11 bases in the middle. The chain uses TRBV28 and TRBJ2-7; D is perhaps TRBD2 (6 bases). Sequencing was done on a sample of peripheral blood. This clonotype was sampled from a woman aged 25 to 45 with active or convalescent COVID-19. Written as DNA, the CDR3 is TGTGCCAGCAGTTTACTTAGCGGAGACTCCTACGAGCAGTACTTC. Translation: CASSLLSGDSYEQYF.